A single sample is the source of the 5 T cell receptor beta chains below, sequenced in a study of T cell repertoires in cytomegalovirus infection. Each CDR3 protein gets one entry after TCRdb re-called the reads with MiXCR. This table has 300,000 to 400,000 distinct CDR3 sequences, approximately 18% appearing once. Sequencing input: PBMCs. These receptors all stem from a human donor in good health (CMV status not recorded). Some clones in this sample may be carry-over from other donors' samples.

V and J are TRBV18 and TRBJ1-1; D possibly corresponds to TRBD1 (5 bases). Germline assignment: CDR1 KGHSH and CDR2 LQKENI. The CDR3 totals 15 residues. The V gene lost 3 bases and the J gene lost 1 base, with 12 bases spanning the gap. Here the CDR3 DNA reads TGTGCCAGCTCACCCAGGGTCCCACAGAACACTGAAGCTTTCTTT. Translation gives CASSPRVPQNTEAFF.

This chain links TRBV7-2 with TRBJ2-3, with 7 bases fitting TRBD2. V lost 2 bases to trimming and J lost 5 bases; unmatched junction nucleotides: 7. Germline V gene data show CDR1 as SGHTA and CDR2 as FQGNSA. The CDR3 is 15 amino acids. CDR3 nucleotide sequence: TGTGCCAGCAGCTTACTGACAGCGGGGATAGATACGCAGTATTTT. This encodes CASSLLTAGIDTQYF.

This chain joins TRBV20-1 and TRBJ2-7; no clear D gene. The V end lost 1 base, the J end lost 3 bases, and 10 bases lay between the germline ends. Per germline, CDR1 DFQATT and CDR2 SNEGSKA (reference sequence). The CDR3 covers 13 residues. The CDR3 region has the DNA TGCAGTGCTAGAGGGCACGCTGACTACGAGCAGTACTTC. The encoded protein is CSARGHADYEQYF.

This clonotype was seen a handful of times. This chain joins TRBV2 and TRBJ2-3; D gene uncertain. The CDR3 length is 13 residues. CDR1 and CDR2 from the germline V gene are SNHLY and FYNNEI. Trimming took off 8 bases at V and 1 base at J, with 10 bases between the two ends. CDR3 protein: CASGIEGTDTQYF. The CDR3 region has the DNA TGTGCCAGCGGGATTGAGGGCACAGATACGCAGTATTTT.

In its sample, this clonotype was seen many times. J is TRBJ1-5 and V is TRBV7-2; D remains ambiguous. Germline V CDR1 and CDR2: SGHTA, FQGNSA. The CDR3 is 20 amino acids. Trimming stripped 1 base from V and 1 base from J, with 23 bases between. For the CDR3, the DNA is TGTGCCAGCAGCTTAGGGCGACGGGGAAGGGTCGGATGGAGCAATCAGCCCCAGCATTTT. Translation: CASSLGRRGRVGWSNQPQHF.